This entry concerns a single T cell receptor (beta chain). These data are taken from a study of blood T cell repertoires in COVID-19. Original data processing: The assay estimated nucleated cells by amplifying reference gene primers. Clones were sequenced by immunoSEQ multiplex PCR, and TCRdb holds only the in-frame ones, with some missing. The V and J calls and clone size are taken from that table; D and trimming were inferred from the DNA. Here the sample spans about 460,000 clones, 80% to 90% being singletons. Germline CDR1 is LNHDA and CDR2 is SQIVND (reference sequence). The CDR3 is made up of 15 amino acids. V was cut by 5 bases and J by 4 bases, with 17 bases left in between.

Source material: PBMCs or T cells enriched from blood (not recorded which). The chain employs TRBV19 and TRBJ1-1, with D maybe TRBD1 (5 bases). The clonotype was recovered from a woman aged 55 to 70 who had recovered from COVID-19. The CDR3 DNA follows: TGTGCCAGTAGTTATAGATCGGGGACTAGCACTGAAGCTTTCTTT. This encodes CASSYRSGTSTEAFF.